The next 21 T cell receptor beta chains were all read from a single sample in a study of blood T cell repertoires in COVID-19. The method was immunoSEQ multiplex PCR; TCRdb's version includes in-frame clones alone and lacks a portion of them. Among about 67,000 clones listed, 87% were seen once. Sequences were obtained from peripheral blood. The receptors derive from an elderly woman with acute or convalescent COVID-19.

The chain links TRBV19 to TRBJ2-2; D not resolved. V lost 4 bases to trimming and J lost 3 bases, with 6 bases between them. CDR1 is LNHDA and CDR2 is SQIVND in the germline V gene (reference sequence). The CDR3 consists of 13 residues. CDR3 DNA sequence: TGTGCCAGTAGTACCAGATACACCGGGGAGCTGTTTTTT. Its translation: CASSTRYTGELFF.

This clone was seen only once. V gene TRBV5-1 combines with J gene TRBJ1-4, with D hard to call. The V end was cut by 1 base, the J end by 3 bases, with 19 bases between. Germline V gives CDR1 SGHRS, CDR2 YFSETQ. The CDR3 extends over 18 amino acids. The CDR3 DNA reads as TGCGCCAGCAGCTTGTTTTCGTCCCGGACTTCTGCTAATGAAAAACTGTTTTTT. Translating gives CASSLFSSRTSANEKLFF. Combining the CDR3 with reference TRBV5-1 and TRBJ1-4 gives the whole variable domain KAGVTQTPRYLIKTRGQQVTLSCSPISGHRSVSWYQQTPGQGLQFLFEYFSETQRNKGNFPGRFSGRQFSNSRSEMNVSTLELGDSALYLCASSLFSSRTSANEKLFFGSGTQLSVL.

The chain links TRBV6-6 to TRBJ2-1; D uncertain. The CDR3 has 14 residues. The germline gives CDR1 MNHNY, CDR2 SVGAGI (reference sequence). V was pared by 7 bases and J by 1 base, with 11 bases between. This CDR3 is CASTRPQSYNEQFF. Written as DNA, the CDR3 is TGTGCCAGCACCCGTCCACAATCCTACAATGAGCAGTTCTTC.

The V and J genes are TRBV12-3 or TRBV12-4 and TRBJ2-3; D gene ambiguous. This CDR3 region has 12 residues. V lost 1 base, J lost 6 bases, and 5 bases lay in between. The CDR3 DNA is TGTGCCAGCAGTTTAGACGCGGATACGCAGTATTTT. This encodes CASSLDADTQYF.

This rearrangement joins TRBV5-6 to TRBJ2-7, with TRBD1 matching 10 bases. Germline loops: CDR1 SGHDT, CDR2 YYEEEE. This CDR3 has 15 residues. Unmatched junction bases numbered 6, after V lost 4 bases and J lost 2 bases. The CDR3 DNA reads TGTGCCAGCAGCGAACTGACAGGGGGCACCTACGAGCAGTACTTC. It yields the protein CASSELTGGTYEQYF.

This CDR3 reads CASSRGGGDTQYF. The CDR3 nucleotides are TGCGCCAGCAGCCGGGGGGGAGGAGATACGCAGTATTTT. The chain has TRBV5-1 and TRBJ2-3, with TRBD2 matching 8 bases. The CDR3 loop spans 13 amino acids. V gave up 4 bases and J gave up 5 bases; unmatched junction bases: 3. The germline V gene encodes CDR1 SGHRS and CDR2 YFSETQ.

The rearrangement uses TRBV7-9 and TRBJ2-5, with D maybe TRBD1 (5 bases). CDR3 length equals 15 residues. Germline loops: CDR1 SEHNR, CDR2 FQNEAQ (reference sequence). V was pared by 0 bases and J by 1 base, with 9 bases between. Here the CDR3 reads CASSLALTGQETQYF. The CDR3 nucleotides read TGTGCCAGCAGCTTAGCGCTAACAGGCCAAGAGACCCAGTACTTC.

This clone was observed once. Here the CDR3 reads CASSQPTGINEQFF. In nucleotides, the CDR3 is TGCGCCAGCAGCCAGCCCACAGGGATAAATGAGCAGTTCTTC. The rearrangement joins TRBV4-1 to TRBJ2-1; D might be TRBD1 (6 bases). The CDR3 contains 14 residues. Germline CDR1 and CDR2: MGHRA and YSYEKL. Trimming removed 3 bases at V and 7 bases at J, with 13 bases between.

This rearrangement joins TRBV9 to TRBJ2-3; 12 bases align to TRBD2. Trimming at V came to 4 bases and at J to 0 bases, leaving 3 bases not matched to a gene. This CDR3 is built from 16 residues. Germline loops: CDR1 SGDLS, CDR2 YYNGEE. As DNA, the CDR3 is TGTGCCAGCAGCCCCGGGACTAGCGGGAGCACAGATACGCAGTATTTT. It is translated as CASSPGTSGSTDTQYF.

The genes are TRBV27 and TRBJ2-5; possibly TRBD1 for D (5 bases). Germline CDR1 is MNHEY and CDR2 is SMNVEV (reference sequence). This CDR3 region has 16 residues. Trimming cost V 6 bases and J 5 bases, with 22 bases left between them. Written as DNA, the CDR3 is TGTGCCAGCAGCTACGGTCAAGGGGCATTGGGGGAGACCCAGTACTTC. Its protein is CASSYGQGALGETQYF.

The chain links TRBV27 to TRBJ1-2; possible D gene TRBD1, 6 bases. V was cut by 4 bases and J by 8 bases, with 23 bases left in between. Germline V CDR1 and CDR2: MNHEY, SMNVEV (reference sequence). The CDR3 contains 16 residues. The CDR3 DNA sequence: TGTGCCAGCAGTTCCCAGAGGGACATTGGAGGCTACGGCTACACCTTC. This codes for CASSSQRDIGGYGYTF.

The CDR3 nucleotides are TGTGCCAGCAGTCCGACAGGGTCGGCAAACACCATATATTTT. It is translated as CASSPTGSANTIYF. This sequence joins TRBV13 and TRBJ1-3, with 7 positions matching TRBD1. Germline assignment: CDR1 PRHDT and CDR2 FYEKMQ (reference sequence). After removal of 6 bases from V and 6 bases from J, the junction contained 8 bases not matched to a gene. The CDR3 has 14 residues.

This clone has just a few counts. The chain uses TRBV7-2 and TRBJ1-3; no definite D call. V was clipped by 0 bases and J by 4 bases, with 13 bases between them. The CDR3 contains 16 residues. Per the germline V gene, CDR1 is SGHTA and CDR2 is FQGNSA. CDR3 region: CASSLASPGYGNTIYF. CDR3 DNA: TGTGCCAGCAGCTTAGCGTCGCCGGGGTACGGAAACACCATATATTTT.

The CDR3 region has the DNA TGTGCCAGCAGCCAAGCCAACAACAATGAGCAGTTCTTC. This sequence encodes CASSQANNNEQFF. The J gene is TRBJ2-1, the V gene TRBV3-1 (or the pseudogene TRBV3-2); D uncertain. This CDR3 is 13 amino acids long. Germline-derived CDR1 and CDR2 are LGHDT and YNNKEL (reference sequence). The V end was cut by 1 base, the J end by 5 bases, with 6 bases between.

V usage is TRBV4-3 and J usage is TRBJ1-2, with no clear D. The ends were cut back, 4 bases at V and 4 bases at J, with 19 bases in the middle. Germline-derived CDR1 and CDR2 are LGHNA and YSLEER. The CDR3 spans 16 residues. The CDR3 DNA reads TGCGCCAGCAGCCCACGAATCCCCGCGGGAGGCTATGGCTACACCTTC. The encoded protein is CASSPRIPAGGYGYTF.

The rearrangement uses TRBV7-9 and TRBJ2-3, with D possibly TRBD2 on 6 matching bases. Germline V lookup: CDR1 SEHNR, CDR2 FQNEAQ (reference sequence). The CDR3 extends over 15 amino acids. V shed 3 bases and J shed 1 base, with 11 bases lying between them. Written as DNA, the CDR3 is TGTGCCAGCAGCTTCGGGACTCTCCGCACAGATACGCAGTATTTT. This translates into CASSFGTLRTDTQYF.

The chain combines TRBV19 with TRBJ2-1, with TRBD2 identical over 8 bases. Germline CDR1 LNHDA, CDR2 SQIVND (reference sequence). There are 15 residues in the CDR3. The V segment lost 5 bases and the J segment 0 bases; nucleotides outside the gene matches: 3. The CDR3 DNA reads TGTGCCAGTAGTGTCAGCGGGAGCTCCTACAATGAGCAGTTCTTC. Amino acid sequence: CASSVSGSSYNEQFF.

The chain is built from TRBV1 and TRBJ2-3; TRBD2 was called by the table and not checked on the DNA. TRBV1 is listed as a pseudogene. This CDR3 comprises 19 residues. CDR3 sequence (DNA): TGCACCAGCAGCCAAATGACTGGGACTAGCATTGTTGGTGGAGATACGCAGTATTTT. Protein: CTSSQMTGTSIVGGDTQYF.

The V and J genes are TRBV14 and TRBJ1-4, with D tentatively TRBD1 (6 bases). Germline CDR1 reads SGHDN; CDR2 reads FVKESK. The CDR3 covers 17 residues. The V end lost 4 bases, the J end lost 8 bases, and 23 bases lay between the germline ends. The CDR3 region is CASSRASSAQGREKLFF. CDR3 nucleotides: TGTGCCAGCAGCCGAGCCAGTAGCGCGCAGGGGCGGGAAAAACTGTTTTTT.

This sequence joins TRBV19 and TRBJ1-2; 7 bases align to TRBD1. V lost 9 bases to trimming and J lost 1 base; unmatched junction nucleotides: 5. CDR1 and CDR2 from the germline V gene are LNHDA and SQIVND (reference sequence). This CDR3 region has 13 residues. CDR3 sequence reads: CASRGRNNYGYTF. As DNA, the CDR3 is TGTGCCAGCAGGGGGAGGAATAACTATGGCTACACCTTC. Filled out from reference TRBV19 and TRBJ1-2, the complete variable domain reads DGGITQSPKYLFRKEGQNVTLSCEQNLNHDAMYWYRQDPGQGLRLIYYSQIVNDFQKGDIAEGYSVSREKKESFPLTVTSAQKNPTAFYLCASRGRNNYGYTFGSGTRLTVV.

This chain links TRBV6-6 with TRBJ1-5, with unresolved D. With 4 bases removed from V and 0 bases from J, the gap between germline ends came to 13 bases. The CDR3 totals 16 residues. Germline CDR1 MNHNY, CDR2 SVGAGI (reference sequence). The CDR3 DNA reads TGTGCCAGCAGTTCCGCGATTCCATATAGCAATCAGCCCCAGCATTTT. As protein: CASSSAIPYSNQPQHF.